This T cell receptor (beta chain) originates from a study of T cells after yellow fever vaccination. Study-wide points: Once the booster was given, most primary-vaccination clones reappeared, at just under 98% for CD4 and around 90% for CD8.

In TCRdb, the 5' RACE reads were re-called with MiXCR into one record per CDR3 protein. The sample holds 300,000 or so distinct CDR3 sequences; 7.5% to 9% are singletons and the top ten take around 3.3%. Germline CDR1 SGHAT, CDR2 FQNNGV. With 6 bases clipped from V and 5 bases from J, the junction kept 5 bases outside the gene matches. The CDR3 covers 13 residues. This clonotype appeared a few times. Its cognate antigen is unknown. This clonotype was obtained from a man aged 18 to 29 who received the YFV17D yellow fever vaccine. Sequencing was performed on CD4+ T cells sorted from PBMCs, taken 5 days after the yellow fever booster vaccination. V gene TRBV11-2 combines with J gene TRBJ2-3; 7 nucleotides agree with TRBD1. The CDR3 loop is CASSIPGGDTQYF. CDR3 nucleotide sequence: TGTGCCAGCAGTATACCAGGGGGAGATACGCAGTATTTT.